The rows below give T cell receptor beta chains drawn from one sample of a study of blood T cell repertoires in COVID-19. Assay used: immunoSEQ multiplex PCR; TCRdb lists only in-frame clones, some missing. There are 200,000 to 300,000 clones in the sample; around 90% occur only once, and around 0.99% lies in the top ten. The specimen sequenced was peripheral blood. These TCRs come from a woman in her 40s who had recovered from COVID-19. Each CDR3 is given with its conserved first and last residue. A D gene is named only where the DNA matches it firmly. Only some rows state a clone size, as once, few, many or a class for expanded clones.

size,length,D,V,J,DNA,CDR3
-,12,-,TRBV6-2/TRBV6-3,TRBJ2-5,TGTGCCAGCAGCCTCGGGGTGGACTACCAGTACTTC,CASSLGVDYQYF
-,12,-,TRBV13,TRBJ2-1,TGTGCCAGCAGCTTAGTAGCAAGTGAGCAGTTCTTC,CASSLVASEQFF
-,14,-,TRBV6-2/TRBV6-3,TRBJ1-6,TGTGCCAGCAGTTACGGGGGCTTGAGGGGGCCCCTCCACTTT,CASSYGGLRGPLHF
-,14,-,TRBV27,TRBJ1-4,TGTGCCAGTAGACGGAGATCAACTAATGAAAAACTGTTTTTT,CASRRRSTNEKLFF
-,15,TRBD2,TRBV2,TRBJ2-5,TGTGCCAGCAGGAGGGGCGGGAGGGTAAGAGAGACCCAGTACTTC,CASRRGGRVRETQYF
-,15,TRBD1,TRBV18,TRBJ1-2,TGTGCCAGCTCACCCGGGACAGGGGGCGACTATGGCTACACCTTC,CASSPGTGGDYGYTF
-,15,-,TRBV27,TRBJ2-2,TGTGCCAGCAGTTTTGGGGCGGCGAACACCGGGGAGCTGTTTTTT,CASSFGAANTGELFF
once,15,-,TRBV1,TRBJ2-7,TGCACCAGCAGCCAAGGGTGCGGGGGGGGGTACGAGCAGTACTTC,CTSSQGCGGGYEQYF
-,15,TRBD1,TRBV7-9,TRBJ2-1,TGTGCCAGCAGCTCGCCGGGACAGGGGGGCAATGAGCAGTTCTTC,CASSSPGQGGNEQFF
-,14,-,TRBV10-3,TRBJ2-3,TGTGCCATCAGCCGAACAAAACCCACAGATACGCAGTATTTT,CAISRTKPTDTQYF
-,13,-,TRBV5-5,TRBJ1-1,TGTGCCAGCAGCTTCAGGGGAGGGACTGAAGCTTTCTTT,CASSFRGGTEAFF